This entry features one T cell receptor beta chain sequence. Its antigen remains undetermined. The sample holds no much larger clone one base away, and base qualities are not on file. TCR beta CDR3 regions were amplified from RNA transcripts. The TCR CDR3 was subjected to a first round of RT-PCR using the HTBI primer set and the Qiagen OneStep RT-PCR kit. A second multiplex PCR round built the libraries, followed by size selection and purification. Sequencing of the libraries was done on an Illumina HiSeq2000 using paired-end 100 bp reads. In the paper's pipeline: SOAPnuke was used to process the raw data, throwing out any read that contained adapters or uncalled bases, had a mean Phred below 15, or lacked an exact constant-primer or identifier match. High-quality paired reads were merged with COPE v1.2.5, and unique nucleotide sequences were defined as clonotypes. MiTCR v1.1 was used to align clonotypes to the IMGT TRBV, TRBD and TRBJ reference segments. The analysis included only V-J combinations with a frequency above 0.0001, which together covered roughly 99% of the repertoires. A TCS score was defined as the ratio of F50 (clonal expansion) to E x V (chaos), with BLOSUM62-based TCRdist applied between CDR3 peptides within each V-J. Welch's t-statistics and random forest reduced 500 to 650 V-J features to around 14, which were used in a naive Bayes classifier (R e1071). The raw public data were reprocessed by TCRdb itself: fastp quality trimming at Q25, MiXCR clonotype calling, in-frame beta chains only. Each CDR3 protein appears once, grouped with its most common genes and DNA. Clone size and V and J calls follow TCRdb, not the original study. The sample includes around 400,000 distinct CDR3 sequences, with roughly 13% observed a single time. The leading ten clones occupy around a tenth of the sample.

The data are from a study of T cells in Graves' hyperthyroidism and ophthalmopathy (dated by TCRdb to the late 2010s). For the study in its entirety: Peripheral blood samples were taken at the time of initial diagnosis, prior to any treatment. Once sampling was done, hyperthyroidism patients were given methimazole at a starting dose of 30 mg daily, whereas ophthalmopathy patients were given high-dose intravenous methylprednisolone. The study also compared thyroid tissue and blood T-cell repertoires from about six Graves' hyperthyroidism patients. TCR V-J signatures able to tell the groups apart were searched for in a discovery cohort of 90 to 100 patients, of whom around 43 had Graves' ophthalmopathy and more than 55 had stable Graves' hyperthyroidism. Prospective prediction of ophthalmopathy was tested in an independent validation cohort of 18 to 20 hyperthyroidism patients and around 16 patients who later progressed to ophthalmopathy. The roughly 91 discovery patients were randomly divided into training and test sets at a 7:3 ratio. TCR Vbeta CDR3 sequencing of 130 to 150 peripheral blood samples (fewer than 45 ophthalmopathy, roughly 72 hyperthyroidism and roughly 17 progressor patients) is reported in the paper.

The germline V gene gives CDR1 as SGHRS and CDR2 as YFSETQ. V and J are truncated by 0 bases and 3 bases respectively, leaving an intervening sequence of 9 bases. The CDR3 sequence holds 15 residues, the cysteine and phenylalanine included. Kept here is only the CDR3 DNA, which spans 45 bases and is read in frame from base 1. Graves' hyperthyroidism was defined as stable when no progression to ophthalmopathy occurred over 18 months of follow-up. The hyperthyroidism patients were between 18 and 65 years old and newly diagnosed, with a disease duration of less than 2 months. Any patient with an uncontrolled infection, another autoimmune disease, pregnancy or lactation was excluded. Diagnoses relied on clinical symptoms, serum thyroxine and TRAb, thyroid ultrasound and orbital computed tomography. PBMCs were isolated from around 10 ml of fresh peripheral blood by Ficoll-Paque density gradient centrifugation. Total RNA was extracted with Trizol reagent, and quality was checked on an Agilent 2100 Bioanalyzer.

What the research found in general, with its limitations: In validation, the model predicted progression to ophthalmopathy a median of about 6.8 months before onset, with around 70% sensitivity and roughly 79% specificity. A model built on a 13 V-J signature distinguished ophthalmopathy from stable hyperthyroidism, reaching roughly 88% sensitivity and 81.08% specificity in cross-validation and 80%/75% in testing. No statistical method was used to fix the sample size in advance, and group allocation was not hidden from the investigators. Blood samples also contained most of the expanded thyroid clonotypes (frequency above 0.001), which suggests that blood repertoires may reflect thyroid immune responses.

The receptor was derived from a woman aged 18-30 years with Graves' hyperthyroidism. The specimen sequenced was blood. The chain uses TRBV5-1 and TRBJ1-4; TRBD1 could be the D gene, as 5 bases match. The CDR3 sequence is CASSLVGAPNEKLFF. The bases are TGCGCCAGCAGCTTGGTTGGGGCACCTAATGAAAAACTGTTTTTT. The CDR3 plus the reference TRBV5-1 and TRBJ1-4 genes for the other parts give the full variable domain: KAGVTQTPRYLIKTRGQQVTLSCSPISGHRSVSWYQQTPGQGLQFLFEYFSETQRNKGNFPGRFSGRQFSNSRSEMNVSTLELGDSALYLCASSLVGAPNEKLFFGSGTQLSVL.